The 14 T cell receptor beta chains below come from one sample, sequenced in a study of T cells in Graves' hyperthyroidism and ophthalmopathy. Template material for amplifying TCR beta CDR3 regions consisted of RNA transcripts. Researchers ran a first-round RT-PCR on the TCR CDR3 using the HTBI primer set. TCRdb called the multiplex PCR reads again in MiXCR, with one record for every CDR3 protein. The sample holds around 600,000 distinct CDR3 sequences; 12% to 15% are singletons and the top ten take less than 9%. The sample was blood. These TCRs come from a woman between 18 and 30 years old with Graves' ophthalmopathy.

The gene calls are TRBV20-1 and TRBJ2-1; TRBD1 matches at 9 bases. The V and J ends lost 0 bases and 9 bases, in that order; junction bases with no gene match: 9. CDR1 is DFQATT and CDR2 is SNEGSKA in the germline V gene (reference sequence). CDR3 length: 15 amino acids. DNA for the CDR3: TGCAGTGCTAGAGATGAACAGGGGGCAGGCAGTGAGCAGTTCTTC. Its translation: CSARDEQGAGSEQFF.

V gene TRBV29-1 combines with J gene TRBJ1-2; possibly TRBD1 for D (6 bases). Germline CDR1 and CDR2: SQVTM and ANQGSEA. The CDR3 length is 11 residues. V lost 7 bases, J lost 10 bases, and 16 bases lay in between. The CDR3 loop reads CSGGDIQYYTF. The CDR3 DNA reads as TGCAGCGGGGGGGACATACAATACTACACCTTC.

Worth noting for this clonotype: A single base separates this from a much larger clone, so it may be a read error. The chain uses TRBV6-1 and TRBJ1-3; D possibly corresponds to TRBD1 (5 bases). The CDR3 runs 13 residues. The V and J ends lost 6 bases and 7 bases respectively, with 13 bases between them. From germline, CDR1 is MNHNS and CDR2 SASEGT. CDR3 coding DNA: TGTGCCAGCAGCAGGACAAGGGAGAACACCATATATTTT. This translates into CASSRTRENTIYF.

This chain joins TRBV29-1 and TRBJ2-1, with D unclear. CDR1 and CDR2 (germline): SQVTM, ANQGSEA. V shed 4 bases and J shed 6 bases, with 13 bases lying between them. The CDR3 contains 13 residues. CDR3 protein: CSVVRIISNEQFF. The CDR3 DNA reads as TGCAGCGTTGTCAGGATTATCTCCAATGAGCAGTTCTTC.

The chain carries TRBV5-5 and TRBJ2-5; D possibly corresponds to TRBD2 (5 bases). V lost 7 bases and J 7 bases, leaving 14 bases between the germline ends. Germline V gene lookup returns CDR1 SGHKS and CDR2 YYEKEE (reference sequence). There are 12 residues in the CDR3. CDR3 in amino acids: CASGADLGTQYF. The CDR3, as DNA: TGTGCCAGCGGCGCGGACTTGGGGACCCAGTACTTC.

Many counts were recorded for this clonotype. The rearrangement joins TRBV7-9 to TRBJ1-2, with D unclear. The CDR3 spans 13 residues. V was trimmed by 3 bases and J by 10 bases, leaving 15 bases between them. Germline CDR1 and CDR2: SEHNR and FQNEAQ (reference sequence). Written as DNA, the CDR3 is TGTGCCAGCAGCTTTCGTAGCAATTCCTTCTACACCTTC. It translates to CASSFRSNSFYTF.

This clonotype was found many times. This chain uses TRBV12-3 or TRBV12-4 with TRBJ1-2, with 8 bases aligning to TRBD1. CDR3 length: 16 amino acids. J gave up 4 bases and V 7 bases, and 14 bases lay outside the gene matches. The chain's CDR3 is CASKGQGSVSVYGYTF. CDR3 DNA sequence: TGTGCCAGCAAAGGACAGGGCTCAGTCTCGGTCTATGGCTACACCTTC.

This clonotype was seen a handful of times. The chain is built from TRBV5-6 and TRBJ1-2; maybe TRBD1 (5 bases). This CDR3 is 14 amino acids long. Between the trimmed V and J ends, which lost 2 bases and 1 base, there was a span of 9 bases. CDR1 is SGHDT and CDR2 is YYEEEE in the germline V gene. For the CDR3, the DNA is TGTGCCAGCAGCTTTGAGACAGATAACTATGGCTACACCTTC. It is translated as CASSFETDNYGYTF.

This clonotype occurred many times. The CDR3 coding sequence is TGTGCCAGCAGCTTATGGGTGGGGGTCTACGAGCAGTACTTC. Its translation: CASSLWVGVYEQYF. The rearrangement uses TRBV7-2 and TRBJ2-7; TRBD1 or TRBD2 may be the D gene (5 bases each). This CDR3 spans 14 amino acids. Germline V gene lookup returns CDR1 SGHTA and CDR2 FQGNSA. V lost 2 bases and J 3 bases, leaving 11 bases between the germline ends.

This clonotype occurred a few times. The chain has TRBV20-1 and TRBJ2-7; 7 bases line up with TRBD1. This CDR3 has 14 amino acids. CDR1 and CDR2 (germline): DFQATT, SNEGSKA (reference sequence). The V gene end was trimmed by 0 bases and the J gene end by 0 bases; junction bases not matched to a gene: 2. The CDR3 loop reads CSARERGRSYEQYF. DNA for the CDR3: TGCAGTGCTAGAGAAAGGGGGCGCTCCTACGAGCAGTACTTC.

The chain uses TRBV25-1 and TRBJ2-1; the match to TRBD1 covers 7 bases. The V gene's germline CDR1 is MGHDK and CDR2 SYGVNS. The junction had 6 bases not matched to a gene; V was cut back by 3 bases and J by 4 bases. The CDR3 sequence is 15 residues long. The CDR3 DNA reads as TGTGCCAGCAGTGATAGGGACAGTCCTTACAATGAGCAGTTCTTC. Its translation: CASSDRDSPYNEQFF.

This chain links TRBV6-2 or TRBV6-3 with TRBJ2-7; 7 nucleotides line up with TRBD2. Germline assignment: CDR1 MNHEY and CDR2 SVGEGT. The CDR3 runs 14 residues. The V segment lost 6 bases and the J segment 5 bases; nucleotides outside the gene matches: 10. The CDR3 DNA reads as TGTGCCAGCAGGAGGAGCGGGATTCCCCACGAGCAGTACTTC. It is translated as CASRRSGIPHEQYF.

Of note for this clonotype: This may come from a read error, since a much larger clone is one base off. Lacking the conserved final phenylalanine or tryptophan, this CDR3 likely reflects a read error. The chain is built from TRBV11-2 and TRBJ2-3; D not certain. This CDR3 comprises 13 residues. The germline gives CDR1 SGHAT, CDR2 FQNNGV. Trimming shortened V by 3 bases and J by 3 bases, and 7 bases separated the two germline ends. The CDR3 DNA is TGTGCCAGCAGCTTGGTCCGTACAGATACGCAGTATCTT. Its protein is CASSLVRTDTQYL.

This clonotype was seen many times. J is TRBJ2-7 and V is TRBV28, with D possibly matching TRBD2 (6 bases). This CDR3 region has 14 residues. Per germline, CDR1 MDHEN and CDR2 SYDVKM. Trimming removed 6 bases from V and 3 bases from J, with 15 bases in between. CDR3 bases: TGTGCCAGCAGGAAAGGAGGGAGTAACTACGAGCAGTACTTC. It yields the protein CASRKGGSNYEQYF.